The present T cell receptor (beta chain) was sequenced within a study of beta chain features in type 1 diabetes. The V end lost 5 bases, the J end lost 1 base, and 8 bases lay between the germline ends. Germline CDR1 SGHTA, CDR2 FQGNSA. There are 13 residues in the CDR3. cDNA synthesis used the whole RNA isolate, giving expressed TCRB sequences. Sequencing used immunoSEQ multiplex PCR; TCRdb keeps in-frame clones, though not all of them. The data show about 930,000 clones, roughly 17% seen once. The sample consisted of naive CD4+ T cells from blood. The sequence came from a woman aged 18-30 years in good health. J is TRBJ1-2 and V is TRBV7-2; D is ambiguous. CDR3 amino acids: CASSRTFNYGYTF. The DNA for the CDR3 is TGTGCCAGCAGCCGAACTTTTAACTATGGCTACACCTTC.